This paragraph covers one T cell receptor (beta chain) sequence. Its antigen is unknown. This sample is drawn from a study of T cells in Graves' hyperthyroidism and ophthalmopathy. RNA transcripts yielded amplified TCR beta CDR3 regions. The HTBI primer set was used in a first-round RT-PCR of the TCR CDR3. TCRdb re-analysed the multiplex PCR reads in MiXCR, keeping a single row per CDR3 protein. The data hold 640,000 or so distinct CDR3 sequences, with approximately 15% observed a single time. CDR1 and CDR2 from the germline V gene are LGHNT and FRNRAP. The CDR3 loop spans 16 amino acids. The V gene end was trimmed by 0 bases and the J gene end by 8 bases; junction bases not matched to a gene: 5. Findings and limits, study-wide: A model using 13 V-J features told ophthalmopathy apart from stable hyperthyroidism.

Sequencing was performed on blood. This TCR was sampled from a woman younger than 35 with Graves' ophthalmopathy. This chain joins TRBV12-5 and TRBJ2-1, with TRBD2 identical over 12 bases. In DNA form, the CDR3 reads TGTGCTAGTGGTTTGGTACTCCTAGCGGGAGGGTATGAGCAGTTCTTC. Amino acid sequence: CASGLVLLAGGYEQFF.